This TCR beta chain was recovered during a study of T cell repertoires in cytomegalovirus infection. CDR1 SGHTA and CDR2 FQGTGA come from the germline V gene. This CDR3 region has 13 residues. Trimming removed 5 bases at V and 0 bases at J, with 7 bases between. Study-wide results and limits: HLA-C-restricted, CMV-specific TCR beta clonotypes were dominant ex vivo.

In its sample, this clonotype was seen many times. Antigen: not known. TCRdb itself ran the reads through MiXCR, one entry per CDR3 protein. The profile shows about 530,000 distinct CDR3 sequences, around a quarter of them singletons. The J gene is TRBJ1-1, the V gene TRBV7-3; D remains unclear. The receptor's source is a human donor in good health (CMV status not recorded). Some clones in this sample may be carry-over from other donors' samples. Sequences were obtained from PBMCs. For the CDR3, the DNA is TGTGCCAGCAGCCACCACTTGAACACTGAAGCTTTCTTT. Its translation is CASSHHLNTEAFF.